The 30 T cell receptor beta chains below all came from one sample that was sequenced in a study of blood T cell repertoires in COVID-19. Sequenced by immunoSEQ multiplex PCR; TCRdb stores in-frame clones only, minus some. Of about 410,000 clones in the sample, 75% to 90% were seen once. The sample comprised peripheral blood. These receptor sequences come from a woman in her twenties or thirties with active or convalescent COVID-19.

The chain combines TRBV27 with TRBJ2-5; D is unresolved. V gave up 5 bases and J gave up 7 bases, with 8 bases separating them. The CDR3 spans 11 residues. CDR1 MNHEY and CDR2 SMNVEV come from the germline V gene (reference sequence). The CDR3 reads CASSAHGTQYF. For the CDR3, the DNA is TGTGCCAGCAGTGCCCACGGGACCCAGTACTTC.

CDR3: CASSPLPSGGSSYEQYF. In DNA, the CDR3 is TGTGCCAGCAGCCCATTGCCTAGCGGGGGGAGCTCCTACGAGCAGTACTTC. The chain has TRBV7-6 and TRBJ2-7; TRBD2 matches 11 bases. CDR1 is SGHVS, CDR2 FNYEAQ, per germline. Trimming at V came to 5 bases and at J to 0 bases, leaving 9 bases not matched to a gene. The CDR3 sequence is 17 residues long.

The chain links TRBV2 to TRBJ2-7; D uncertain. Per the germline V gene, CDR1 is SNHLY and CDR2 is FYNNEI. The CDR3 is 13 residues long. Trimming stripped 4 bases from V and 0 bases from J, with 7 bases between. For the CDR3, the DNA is TGTGCCAGCAGTGTCGGCGGCTCCTACGAGCAGTACTTC. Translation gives CASSVGGSYEQYF.

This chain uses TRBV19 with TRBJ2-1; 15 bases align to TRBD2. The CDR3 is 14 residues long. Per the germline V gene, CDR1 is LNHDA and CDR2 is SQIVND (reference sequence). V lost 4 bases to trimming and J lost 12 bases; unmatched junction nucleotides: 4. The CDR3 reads CASSTGGLAGGQFF. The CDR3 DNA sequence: TGTGCCAGTAGTACGGGGGGACTAGCGGGAGGGCAGTTCTTC.

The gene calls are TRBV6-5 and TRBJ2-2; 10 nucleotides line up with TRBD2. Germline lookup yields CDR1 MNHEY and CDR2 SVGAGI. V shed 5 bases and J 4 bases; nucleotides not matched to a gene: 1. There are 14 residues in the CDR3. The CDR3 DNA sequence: TGTGCCAGCAGTAGCGGGAGGGCCACCGGGGAGCTGTTTTTT. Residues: CASSSGRATGELFF.

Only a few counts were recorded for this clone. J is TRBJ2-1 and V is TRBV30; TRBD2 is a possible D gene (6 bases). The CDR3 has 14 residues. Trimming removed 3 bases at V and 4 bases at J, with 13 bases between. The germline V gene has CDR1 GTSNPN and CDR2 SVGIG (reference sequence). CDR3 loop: CAWRRPSAYNEQFF. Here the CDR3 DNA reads TGTGCCTGGAGAAGGCCTAGCGCGTACAATGAGCAGTTCTTC. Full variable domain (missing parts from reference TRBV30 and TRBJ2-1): SQTIHQWPATLVQPVGSPLSLECTVEGTSNPNLYWYRQAAGRGLQLLFYSVGIGQISSEVPQNLSASRPQDRQFILSSKKLLLSDSGFYLCAWRRPSAYNEQFFGPGTRLTVL.

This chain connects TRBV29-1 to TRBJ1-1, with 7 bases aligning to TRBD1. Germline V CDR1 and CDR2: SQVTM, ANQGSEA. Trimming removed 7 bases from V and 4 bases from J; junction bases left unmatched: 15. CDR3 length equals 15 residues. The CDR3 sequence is CSAPGQSSRSTEAFF. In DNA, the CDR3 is TGCAGCGCCCCGGGACAGTCTTCACGGAGCACTGAAGCTTTCTTT.

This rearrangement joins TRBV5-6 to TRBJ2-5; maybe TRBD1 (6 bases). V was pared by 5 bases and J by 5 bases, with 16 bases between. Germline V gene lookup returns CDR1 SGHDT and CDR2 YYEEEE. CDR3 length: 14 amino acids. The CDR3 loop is CASRQSGAPETQYF. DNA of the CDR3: TGTGCCAGCAGGCAGTCAGGGGCCCCGGAGACCCAGTACTTC.

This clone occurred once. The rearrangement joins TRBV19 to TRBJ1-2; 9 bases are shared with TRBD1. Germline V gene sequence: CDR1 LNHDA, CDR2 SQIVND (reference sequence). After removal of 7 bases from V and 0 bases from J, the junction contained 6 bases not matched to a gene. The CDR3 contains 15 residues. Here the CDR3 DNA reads TGTGCCAGTATGGGACAGGGACTAGCTAACTATGGCTACACCTTC. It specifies CASMGQGLANYGYTF.

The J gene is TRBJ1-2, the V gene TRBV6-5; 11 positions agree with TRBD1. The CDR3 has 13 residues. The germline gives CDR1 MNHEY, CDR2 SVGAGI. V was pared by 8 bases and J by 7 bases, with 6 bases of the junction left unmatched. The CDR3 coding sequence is TGTGCCAGCGAGGGGACAGGGGGACGTGGCTACACCTTC. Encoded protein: CASEGTGGRGYTF.

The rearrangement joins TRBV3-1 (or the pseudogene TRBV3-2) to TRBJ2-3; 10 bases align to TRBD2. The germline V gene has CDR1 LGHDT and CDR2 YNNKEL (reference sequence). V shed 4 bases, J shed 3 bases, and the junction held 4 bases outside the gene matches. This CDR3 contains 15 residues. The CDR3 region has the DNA TGTGCCAGCAGCCTTAGCGGGAGGTCGACAGATACGCAGTATTTT. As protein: CASSLSGRSTDTQYF.

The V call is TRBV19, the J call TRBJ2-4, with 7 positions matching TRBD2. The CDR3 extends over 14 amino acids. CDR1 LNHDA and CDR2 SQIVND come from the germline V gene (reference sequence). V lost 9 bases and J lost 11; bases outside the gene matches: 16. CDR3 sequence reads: CASREPGRVFVQYF. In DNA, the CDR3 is TGTGCCAGCCGGGAACCTGGGAGGGTGTTTGTTCAGTACTTC. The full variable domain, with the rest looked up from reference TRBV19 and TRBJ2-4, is DGGITQSPKYLFRKEGQNVTLSCEQNLNHDAMYWYRQDPGQGLRLIYYSQIVNDFQKGDIAEGYSVSREKKESFPLTVTSAQKNPTAFYLCASREPGRVFVQYFGAGTRLSVL.

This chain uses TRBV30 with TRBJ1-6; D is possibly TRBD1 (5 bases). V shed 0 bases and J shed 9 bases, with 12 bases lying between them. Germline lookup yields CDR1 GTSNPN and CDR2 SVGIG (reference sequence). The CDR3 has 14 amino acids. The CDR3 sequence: CAWSVGAVGSPLHF. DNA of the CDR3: TGTGCCTGGAGTGTTGGGGCGGTCGGTTCACCCCTCCACTTT.

The DNA for the CDR3 is TGCGCCAGCAGCATTGACGGGAGCTCTGGAAACACCATATATTTT. Protein sequence: CASSIDGSSGNTIYF. J is TRBJ1-3 and V is TRBV5-1; D not certain. V was cut by 4 bases and J by 0 bases, with 11 bases left in between. CDR1 SGHRS and CDR2 YFSETQ come from the germline V gene. The CDR3 length is 15 residues.

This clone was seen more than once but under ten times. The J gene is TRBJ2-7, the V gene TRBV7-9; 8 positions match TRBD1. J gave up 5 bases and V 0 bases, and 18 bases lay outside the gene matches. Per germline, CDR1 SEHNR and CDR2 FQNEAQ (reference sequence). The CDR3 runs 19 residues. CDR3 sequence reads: CASSLASLGFQGASNEQYF. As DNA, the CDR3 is TGTGCCAGCAGCTTAGCTTCGTTGGGGTTCCAGGGGGCGAGTAACGAGCAGTACTTC.

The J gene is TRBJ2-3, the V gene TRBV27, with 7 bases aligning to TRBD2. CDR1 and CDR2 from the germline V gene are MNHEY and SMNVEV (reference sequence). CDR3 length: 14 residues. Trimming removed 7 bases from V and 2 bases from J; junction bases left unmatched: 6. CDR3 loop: CASTFSGVTDTQYF. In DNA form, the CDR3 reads TGTGCCAGCACTTTCAGCGGGGTCACAGATACGCAGTATTTT.

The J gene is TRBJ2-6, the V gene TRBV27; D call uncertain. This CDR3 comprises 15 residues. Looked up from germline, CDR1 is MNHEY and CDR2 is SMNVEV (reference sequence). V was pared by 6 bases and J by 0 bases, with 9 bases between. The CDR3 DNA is TGTGCCAGCAGCTCAACTCTCTCTGGGGCCAACGTCCTGACTTTC. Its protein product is CASSSTLSGANVLTF.

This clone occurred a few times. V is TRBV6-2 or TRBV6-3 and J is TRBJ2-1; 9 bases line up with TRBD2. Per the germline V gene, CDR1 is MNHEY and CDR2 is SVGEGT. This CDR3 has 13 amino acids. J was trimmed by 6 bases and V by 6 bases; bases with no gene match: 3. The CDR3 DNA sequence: TGTGCCAGCAGCGGGACTAGCAGCAATGAGCAGTTCTTC. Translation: CASSGTSSNEQFF.

The CDR3 is CASSNPAGAGRDTQYF. The CDR3 DNA is TGTGCCAGTAGCAATCCGGCGGGGGCGGGAAGGGATACGCAGTATTTT. The chain carries TRBV19 and TRBJ2-3, with a possible D match to TRBD2 (7 bases). This CDR3 has 16 amino acids. V lost 6 bases and J 6 bases, leaving 22 bases between the germline ends. Germline values: CDR1 LNHDA, CDR2 SQIVND (reference sequence).

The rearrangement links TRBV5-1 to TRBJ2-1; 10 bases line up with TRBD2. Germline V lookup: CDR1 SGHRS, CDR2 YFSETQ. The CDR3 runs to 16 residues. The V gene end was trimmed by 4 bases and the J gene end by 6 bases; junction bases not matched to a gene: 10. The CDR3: CASSPQASGSSNEQFF. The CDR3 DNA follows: TGCGCCAGCAGCCCCCAGGCTAGCGGGAGCTCCAATGAGCAGTTCTTC.

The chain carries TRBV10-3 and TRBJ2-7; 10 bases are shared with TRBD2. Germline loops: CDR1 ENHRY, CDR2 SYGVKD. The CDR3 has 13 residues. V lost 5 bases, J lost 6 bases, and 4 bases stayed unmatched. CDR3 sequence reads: CAISLAGVSEQYF. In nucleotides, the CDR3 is TGTGCCATCAGTCTAGCGGGAGTCTCCGAGCAGTACTTC.

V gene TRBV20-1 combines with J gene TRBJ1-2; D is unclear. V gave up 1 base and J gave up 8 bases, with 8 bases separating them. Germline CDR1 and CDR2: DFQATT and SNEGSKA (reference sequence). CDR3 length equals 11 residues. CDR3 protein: CSARVPSGYTF. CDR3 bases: TGCAGTGCTAGAGTGCCGAGCGGCTACACCTTC.

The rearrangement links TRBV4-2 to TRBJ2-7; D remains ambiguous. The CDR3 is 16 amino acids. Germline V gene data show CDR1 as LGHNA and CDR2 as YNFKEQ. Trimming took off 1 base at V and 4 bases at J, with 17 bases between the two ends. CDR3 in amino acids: CASSQGKRSDGYEQYF. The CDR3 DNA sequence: TGTGCCAGCAGCCAAGGTAAAAGAAGCGACGGATACGAGCAGTACTTC.

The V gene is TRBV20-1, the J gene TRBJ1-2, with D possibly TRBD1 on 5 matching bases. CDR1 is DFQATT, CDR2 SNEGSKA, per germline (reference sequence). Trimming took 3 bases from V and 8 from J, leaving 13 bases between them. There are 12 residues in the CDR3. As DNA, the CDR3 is TGCAGTGCTAGTGGACATGGTGAGGGCTACACCTTC. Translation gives CSASGHGEGYTF.

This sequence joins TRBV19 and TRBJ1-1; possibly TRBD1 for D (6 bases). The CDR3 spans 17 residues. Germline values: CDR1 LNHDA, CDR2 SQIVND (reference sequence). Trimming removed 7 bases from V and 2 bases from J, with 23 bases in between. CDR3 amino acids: CASTLGRAKGENTEAFF. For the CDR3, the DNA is TGTGCCAGTACCCTAGGAAGGGCGAAGGGGGAAAACACTGAAGCTTTCTTT. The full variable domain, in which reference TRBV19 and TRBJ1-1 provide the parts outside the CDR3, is DGGITQSPKYLFRKEGQNVTLSCEQNLNHDAMYWYRQDPGQGLRLIYYSQIVNDFQKGDIAEGYSVSREKKESFPLTVTSAQKNPTAFYLCASTLGRAKGENTEAFFGQGTRLTVV.

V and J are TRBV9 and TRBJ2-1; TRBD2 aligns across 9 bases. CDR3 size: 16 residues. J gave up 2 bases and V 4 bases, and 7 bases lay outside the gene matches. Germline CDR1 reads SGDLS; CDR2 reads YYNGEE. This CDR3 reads CASSPRTSETYNEQFF. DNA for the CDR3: TGTGCCAGCAGCCCGCGGACTAGCGAAACCTACAATGAGCAGTTCTTC.

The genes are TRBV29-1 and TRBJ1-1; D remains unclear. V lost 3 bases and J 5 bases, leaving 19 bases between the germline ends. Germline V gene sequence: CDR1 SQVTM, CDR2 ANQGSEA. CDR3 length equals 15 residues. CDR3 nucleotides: TGCAGCGTTGAGTTTCGGGAGTGGAGGTGGACTGAAGCTTTCTTT. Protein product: CSVEFREWRWTEAFF.

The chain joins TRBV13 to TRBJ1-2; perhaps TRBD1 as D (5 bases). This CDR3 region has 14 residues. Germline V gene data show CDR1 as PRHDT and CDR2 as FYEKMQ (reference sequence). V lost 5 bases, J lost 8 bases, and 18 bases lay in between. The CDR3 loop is CASSQGGLSEGYTF. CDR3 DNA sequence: TGTGCCAGCAGCCAGGGTGGCCTTTCGGAAGGCTACACCTTC.

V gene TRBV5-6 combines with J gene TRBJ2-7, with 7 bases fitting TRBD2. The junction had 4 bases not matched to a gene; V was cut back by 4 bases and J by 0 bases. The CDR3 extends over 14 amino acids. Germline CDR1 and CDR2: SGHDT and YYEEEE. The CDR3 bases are TGTGCCAGCAGCCCGGGGGGAAACTCCTACGAGCAGTACTTC. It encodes CASSPGGNSYEQYF.

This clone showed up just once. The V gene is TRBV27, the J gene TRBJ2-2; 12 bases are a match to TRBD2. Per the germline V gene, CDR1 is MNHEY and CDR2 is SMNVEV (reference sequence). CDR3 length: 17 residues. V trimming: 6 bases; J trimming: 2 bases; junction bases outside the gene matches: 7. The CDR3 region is CASSRGLAGYNTGELFF. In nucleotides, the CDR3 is TGTGCCAGCAGCCGTGGACTAGCGGGATACAACACCGGGGAGCTGTTTTTT.